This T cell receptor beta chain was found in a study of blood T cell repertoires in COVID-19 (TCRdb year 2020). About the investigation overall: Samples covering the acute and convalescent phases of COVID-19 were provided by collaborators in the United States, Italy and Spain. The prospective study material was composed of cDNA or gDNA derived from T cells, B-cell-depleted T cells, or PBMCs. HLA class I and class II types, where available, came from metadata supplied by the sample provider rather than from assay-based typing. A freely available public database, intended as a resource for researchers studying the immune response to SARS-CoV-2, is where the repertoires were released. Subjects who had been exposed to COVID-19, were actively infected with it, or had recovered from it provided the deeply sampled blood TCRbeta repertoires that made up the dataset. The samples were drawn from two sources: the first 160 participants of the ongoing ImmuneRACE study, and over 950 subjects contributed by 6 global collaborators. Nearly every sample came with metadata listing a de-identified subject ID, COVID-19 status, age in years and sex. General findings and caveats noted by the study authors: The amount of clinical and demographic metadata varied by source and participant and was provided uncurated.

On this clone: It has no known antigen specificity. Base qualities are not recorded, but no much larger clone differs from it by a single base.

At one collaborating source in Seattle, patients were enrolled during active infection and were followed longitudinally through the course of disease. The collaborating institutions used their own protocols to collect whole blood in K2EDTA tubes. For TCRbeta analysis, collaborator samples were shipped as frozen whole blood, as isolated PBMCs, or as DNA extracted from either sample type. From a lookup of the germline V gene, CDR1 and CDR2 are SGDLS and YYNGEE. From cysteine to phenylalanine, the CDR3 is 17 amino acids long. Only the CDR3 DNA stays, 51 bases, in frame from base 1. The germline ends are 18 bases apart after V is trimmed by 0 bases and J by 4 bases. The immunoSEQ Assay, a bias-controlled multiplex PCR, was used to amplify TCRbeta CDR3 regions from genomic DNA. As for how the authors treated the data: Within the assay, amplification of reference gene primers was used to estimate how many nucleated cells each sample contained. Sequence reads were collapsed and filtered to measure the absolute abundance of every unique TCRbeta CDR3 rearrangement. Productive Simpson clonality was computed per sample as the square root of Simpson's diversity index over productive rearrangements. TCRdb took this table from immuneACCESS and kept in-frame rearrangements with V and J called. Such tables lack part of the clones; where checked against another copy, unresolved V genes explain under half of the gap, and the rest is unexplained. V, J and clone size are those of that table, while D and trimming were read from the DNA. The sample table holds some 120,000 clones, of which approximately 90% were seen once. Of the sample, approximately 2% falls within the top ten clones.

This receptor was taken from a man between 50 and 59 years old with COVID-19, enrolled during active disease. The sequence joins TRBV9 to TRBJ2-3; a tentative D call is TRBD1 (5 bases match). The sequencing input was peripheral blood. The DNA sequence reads TGTGCCAGCAGCGTAGGGGGCACCGCTTTCCCCGCAGATACGCAGTATTTT. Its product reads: CASSVGGTAFPADTQYF. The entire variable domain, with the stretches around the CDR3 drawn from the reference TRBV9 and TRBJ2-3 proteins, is DSGVTQTPKHLITATGQRVTLRCSPRSGDLSVYWYQQSLDQGLQFLIQYYNGEERAKGNILERFSAQQFPDLHSELNLSSLELGDSALYFCASSVGGTAFPADTQYFGPGTRLTVL.